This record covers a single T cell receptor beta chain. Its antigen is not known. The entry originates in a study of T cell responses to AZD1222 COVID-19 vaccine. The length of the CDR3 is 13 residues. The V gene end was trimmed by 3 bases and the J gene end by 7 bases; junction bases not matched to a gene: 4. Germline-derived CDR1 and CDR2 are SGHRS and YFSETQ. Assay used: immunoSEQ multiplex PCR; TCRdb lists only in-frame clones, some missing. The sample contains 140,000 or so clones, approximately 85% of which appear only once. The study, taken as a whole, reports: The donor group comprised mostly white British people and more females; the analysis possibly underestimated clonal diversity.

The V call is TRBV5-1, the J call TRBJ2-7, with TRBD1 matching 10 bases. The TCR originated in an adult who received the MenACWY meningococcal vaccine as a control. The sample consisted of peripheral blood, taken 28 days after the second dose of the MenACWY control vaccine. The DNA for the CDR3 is TGCGCCAGCAGCTCGGACAGGGGGGGAGAGCAGTACTTC. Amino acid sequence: CASSSDRGGEQYF.